This entry lists 24 T cell receptor beta chains sequenced from one sample in a study of radiation and T cells in renal cell carcinoma. Assay: immunoSEQ multiplex PCR; the TCRdb copy retains only in-frame clones and omits some. Among under 30,000 clones listed, around 50% were seen once. The treatment: treatment-naive control, cytoreductive nephrectomy. Sequences were derived from tumor tissue, sampled from a patient whose treatment was nephrectomy without radiotherapy. Receptor source: a human donor with renal cell carcinoma.

The J gene is TRBJ1-1, the V gene TRBV13; 10 bases fit TRBD1. Per germline, CDR1 PRHDT and CDR2 FYEKMQ (reference sequence). Trimming took 8 bases from V and 0 from J; bases not matched to a gene: 12. This CDR3 contains 17 residues. The CDR3 region has the DNA TGTGCCAGCTCGAATTCGGGACAGGGGCCTTTGAACACTGAAGCTTTCTTT. Its protein is CASSNSGQGPLNTEAFF.

This clone was observed a few times. The V gene is TRBV9, the J gene TRBJ2-1, with 8 nucleotides matching TRBD2. The V gene's germline CDR1 is SGDLS and CDR2 YYNGEE. Trimming at V came to 0 bases and at J to 6 bases, leaving 17 bases not matched to a gene. The CDR3 is 19 amino acids. The CDR3 loop reads CASSVGSWGGTRFINEQFF. Here the CDR3 DNA reads TGTGCCAGCAGCGTAGGAAGTTGGGGCGGGACTAGATTCATCAATGAGCAGTTCTTC.

This clone was seen repeatedly, ten times or more. The genes are TRBV4-2 and TRBJ1-6, with no clear D. The CDR3 sequence is 20 residues long. V was pared by 0 bases and J by 0 bases, with 18 bases between. Germline V gene sequence: CDR1 LGHNA, CDR2 YNFKEQ. The CDR3 sequence: CASSQDLWVRESSYNSPLHF. The CDR3, as DNA: TGTGCCAGCAGCCAAGATTTATGGGTCCGAGAGAGCTCCTATAATTCACCCCTCCACTTT.

This sequence joins TRBV5-3 and TRBJ2-5; 11 bases align to TRBD1. TRBV5-3 is sorted into the ORF group, with uncertain function. V lost 4 bases, J lost 2 bases, and 1 base stayed unmatched. The CDR3 is made up of 14 amino acids. CDR3: CARSRDRGQETQYF. CDR3 DNA sequence: TGTGCCAGAAGCCGGGACAGGGGGCAAGAGACCCAGTACTTC.

The rearrangement links TRBV5-1 to TRBJ1-3, with D perhaps TRBD1 (5 bases). The CDR3 spans 13 residues. Trimming cost V 4 bases and J 3 bases, with 8 bases left between them. From germline, CDR1 is SGHRS and CDR2 YFSETQ. In DNA, the CDR3 is TGCGCCAGCAGCAGGGGAGATGGAAACACCATATATTTT. Its protein product is CASSRGDGNTIYF.

This rearrangement joins TRBV7-6 to TRBJ1-4; TRBD1 matches 9 bases. Per the germline V gene, CDR1 is SGHVS and CDR2 is FNYEAQ. The CDR3 runs to 15 residues. V dropped 5 bases and J dropped 3; count of bases not matched to a gene: 4. CDR3 loop: CASSRQGGPNEKLFF. CDR3 in DNA: TGTGCCAGCAGCCGACAGGGGGGCCCTAATGAAAAACTGTTTTTT.

V gene TRBV19 combines with J gene TRBJ2-1; no reliable D call. V was trimmed by 3 bases and J by 4 bases, leaving 4 bases between them. CDR3 length: 12 residues. The V gene's germline CDR1 is LNHDA and CDR2 SQIVND (reference sequence). CDR3 residues: CASSMSYNEQFF. CDR3 nucleotides: TGTGCCAGTAGTATGAGTTACAATGAGCAGTTCTTC.

This clone turned up a few times. The V gene is TRBV7-9, the J gene TRBJ1-5; D is possibly TRBD1 (6 bases). This CDR3 contains 17 residues. The germline V and J ends were trimmed by 6 bases and 2 bases, with 20 bases remaining between them. The V gene's germline CDR1 is SEHNR and CDR2 FQNEAQ (reference sequence). The CDR3 region has the DNA TGTGCCAGCAGTTCACAGGGTCCCCTTGAGGGCAATCAGCCCCAGCATTTT. It encodes CASSSQGPLEGNQPQHF.

The V call is TRBV7-2, the J call TRBJ2-7; 8 nucleotides align to TRBD2. The CDR3 contains 14 residues. Germline V gives CDR1 SGHTA, CDR2 FQGNSA. V lost 1 base, J lost 1 base, and 0 bases stayed unmatched. The CDR3 protein is CASSLGGGSYEQYF. The DNA for the CDR3 is TGTGCCAGCAGCTTAGGCGGGGGGTCCTACGAGCAGTACTTC.

The CDR3 sequence is CASSQGPGGAYEQYF. In DNA form, the CDR3 reads TGCGCCAGCAGCCAAGGACCGGGCGGAGCGTACGAGCAGTACTTC. V is TRBV4-1 and J is TRBJ2-7; D unresolved. V was cut by 1 base and J by 4 bases, with 14 bases left in between. CDR3 length equals 15 residues. Germline V gives CDR1 MGHRA, CDR2 YSYEKL.

This clone was seen a single time. The chain combines TRBV2 with TRBJ2-7; D may be TRBD2 (5 bases). Germline CDR1 reads SNHLY; CDR2 reads FYNNEI. V was shortened by 0 bases and J by 6 bases, with 12 bases between the two germline ends. This CDR3 contains 14 residues. CDR3 sequence reads: CASSEATASLEQYF. The CDR3 region has the DNA TGTGCCAGCAGTGAAGCTACCGCTAGCCTCGAGCAGTACTTC.

A few counts support this clone. The rearrangement joins TRBV18 to TRBJ2-5; 9 bases are a match to TRBD1. Per the germline V gene, CDR1 is KGHSH and CDR2 is LQKENI. The CDR3 contains 16 residues. V lost 4 bases, J lost 5 bases, and 11 bases stayed unmatched. CDR3 residues: CASSRGQGPLKETQYF. In DNA form, the CDR3 reads TGTGCCAGCTCACGAGGACAGGGGCCGCTCAAGGAGACCCAGTACTTC.

J is TRBJ2-5 and V is TRBV6-1; TRBD1 matches 10 bases. With 2 bases clipped from V and 5 bases from J, the junction kept 8 bases outside the gene matches. The CDR3 is 16 residues long. CDR1 MNHNS and CDR2 SASEGT come from the germline V gene. The CDR3 DNA reads TGTGCCAGCAGTGAAAGGACAGGGGGGTATCGGGAGACCCAGTACTTC. This codes for CASSERTGGYRETQYF.

V and J are TRBV5-8 and TRBJ1-1; TRBD1 might be the D (5 bases). In germline, CDR1 is SGHTS, CDR2 YDEGEE. This CDR3 comprises 15 residues. The V end was cut by 5 bases, the J end by 1 base, with 15 bases between. CDR3 nucleotide sequence: TGTGCCAGCAGAGCAAGTCAGGGTAAGAACACTGAAGCTTTCTTT. Protein sequence: CASRASQGKNTEAFF.

This chain connects TRBV7-6 to TRBJ2-1, with 10 nucleotides matching TRBD2. Germline-derived CDR1 and CDR2 are SGHVS and FNYEAQ. V lost 0 bases, J lost 7 bases, and 6 bases stayed unmatched. The CDR3 extends over 16 amino acids. The CDR3 loop is CASSLATAGGQNEQFF. DNA of the CDR3: TGTGCCAGCAGCTTAGCGACAGCGGGGGGGCAGAATGAGCAGTTCTTC.

The chain has TRBV30 and TRBJ1-1; D is possibly TRBD1 (5 bases). With 2 bases removed from V and 4 bases from J, the gap between germline ends came to 14 bases. The CDR3 spans 14 residues. CDR1 GTSNPN and CDR2 SVGIG come from the germline V gene (reference sequence). The DNA for the CDR3 is TGTGCCTGGAGTTACGGGGGAGTGGGCACTGAAGCTTTCTTT. Its protein is CAWSYGGVGTEAFF.

This clone occurred a few times. The sample carries other DNA sequences with the same CDR3. The V call is TRBV4-1, the J call TRBJ1-6; perhaps TRBD1 as D (5 bases). Germline V CDR1 and CDR2: MGHRA, YSYEKL. Trimming took off 3 bases at V and 7 bases at J, with 10 bases between the two ends. The CDR3 is made up of 14 amino acids. The CDR3 DNA is TGCGCCAGCAGCCACCGGGACCCCAATTCACCCCTCCACTTT. Amino acid sequence: CASSHRDPNSPLHF.

The genes are TRBV5-6 and TRBJ2-7, with D hard to call. The ends were cut back, 6 bases at V and 2 bases at J, with 12 bases in the middle. Germline loops: CDR1 SGHDT, CDR2 YYEEEE. The CDR3 loop spans 13 amino acids. The CDR3: CASTKGNTYEQYF. The CDR3 DNA follows: TGTGCCAGCACGAAAGGGAACACCTACGAGCAGTACTTC.

CDR3 residues: CASSPGRTGSGNTIYF. The DNA of the CDR3 is TGTGCCAGCTCACCCGGTAGGACAGGCTCTGGAAACACCATATATTTT. The V and J genes are TRBV18 and TRBJ1-3; TRBD1 agrees at 7 bases. Germline V gives CDR1 KGHSH, CDR2 LQKENI. The trim removed 3 bases at V and 0 bases at J, leaving 5 bases unmatched. This CDR3 is built from 16 residues. Variable domain in full (rest from reference TRBV18 and TRBJ1-3): NAGVMQNPRHLVRRRGQEARLRCSPMKGHSHVYWYRQLPEEGLKFMVYLQKENIIDESGMPKERFSAEFPKEGPSILRIQQVVRGDSAAYFCASSPGRTGSGNTIYFGEGSWLTVV.

V is TRBV19 and J is TRBJ2-1, with D perhaps matching TRBD1 (5 bases). This CDR3 spans 17 amino acids. CDR1 and CDR2 from the germline V gene are LNHDA and SQIVND (reference sequence). V lost 0 bases, J lost 0 bases, and 12 bases lay in between. The CDR3 region has the DNA TGTGCCAGTAGTATAGATTTAGGGGTGCGCTCCTACAATGAGCAGTTCTTC. Protein product: CASSIDLGVRSYNEQFF.

This chain joins TRBV30 and TRBJ2-5; perhaps TRBD2 as D (6 bases). V was shortened by 0 bases and J by 5 bases, with 22 bases between the two germline ends. Germline CDR1 is GTSNPN and CDR2 is SVGIG (reference sequence). The CDR3 extends over 17 amino acids. The CDR3 DNA sequence: TGTGCCTGGAGTGTTCCCGGGACTTTCAGGACTATCGAGACCCAGTACTTC. This translates into CAWSVPGTFRTIETQYF. Complete variable domain (other parts from reference TRBV30 and TRBJ2-5): SQTIHQWPATLVQPVGSPLSLECTVEGTSNPNLYWYRQAAGRGLQLLFYSVGIGQISSEVPQNLSASRPQDRQFILSSKKLLLSDSGFYLCAWSVPGTFRTIETQYFGPGTRLLVL.

This clone was observed once. This chain joins TRBV30 and TRBJ2-3; no reliable D call. The CDR3 consists of 17 residues. Germline CDR1 GTSNPN, CDR2 SVGIG (reference sequence). Trimming took off 4 bases at V and 3 bases at J, with 23 bases between the two ends. The CDR3 loop is CAWTDDLRRFTTDTQYF. As DNA, the CDR3 is TGTGCCTGGACGGACGATCTTCGCCGCTTCACTACAGATACGCAGTATTTT.

CDR3 loop: CASSVGVRGLTNTGELFF. For the CDR3, the DNA is TGTGCCAGCAGCGTAGGGGTCCGAGGACTGACGAACACCGGGGAGCTGTTTTTT. The chain is built from TRBV9 and TRBJ2-2, with a possible D match to TRBD2 (5 bases). The ends were cut back, 0 bases at V and 0 bases at J, with 15 bases in the middle. The CDR3 runs 18 residues. Germline V CDR1 and CDR2: SGDLS, YYNGEE.

This rearrangement joins TRBV6-6 to TRBJ2-7, with 10 bases identical to TRBD1. The CDR3 consists of 14 residues. CDR1 is MNHNY, CDR2 SVGAGI, per germline (reference sequence). With 5 bases clipped from V and 3 bases from J, the junction kept 4 bases outside the gene matches. CDR3 amino acids: CASSTRTGGYEQYF. DNA for the CDR3: TGTGCCAGCAGTACTCGGACAGGGGGCTACGAGCAGTACTTC.